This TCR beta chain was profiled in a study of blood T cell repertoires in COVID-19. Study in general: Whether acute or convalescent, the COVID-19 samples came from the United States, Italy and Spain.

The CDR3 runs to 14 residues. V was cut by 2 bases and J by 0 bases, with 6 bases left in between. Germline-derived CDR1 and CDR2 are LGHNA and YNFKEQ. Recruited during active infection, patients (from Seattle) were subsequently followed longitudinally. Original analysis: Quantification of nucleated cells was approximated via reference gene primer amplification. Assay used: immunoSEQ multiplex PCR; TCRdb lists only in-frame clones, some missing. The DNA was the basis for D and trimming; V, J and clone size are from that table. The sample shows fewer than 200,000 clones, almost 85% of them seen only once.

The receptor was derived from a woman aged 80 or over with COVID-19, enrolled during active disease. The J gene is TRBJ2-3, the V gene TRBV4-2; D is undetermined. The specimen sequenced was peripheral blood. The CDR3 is CASSQPTSTDTQYF. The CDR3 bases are TGTGCCAGCAGCCAACCAACTAGCACAGATACGCAGTATTTT.